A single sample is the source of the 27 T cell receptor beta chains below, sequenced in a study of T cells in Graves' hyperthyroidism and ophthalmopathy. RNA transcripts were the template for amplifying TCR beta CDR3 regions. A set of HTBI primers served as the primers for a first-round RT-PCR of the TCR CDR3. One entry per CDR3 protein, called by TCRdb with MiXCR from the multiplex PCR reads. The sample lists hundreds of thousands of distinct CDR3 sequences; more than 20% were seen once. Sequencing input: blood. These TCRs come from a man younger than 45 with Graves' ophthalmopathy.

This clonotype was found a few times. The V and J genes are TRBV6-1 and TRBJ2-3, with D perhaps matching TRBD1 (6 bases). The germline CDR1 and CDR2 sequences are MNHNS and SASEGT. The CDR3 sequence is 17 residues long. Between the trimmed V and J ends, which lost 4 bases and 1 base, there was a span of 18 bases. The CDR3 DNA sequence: TGTGCCAGCAGTGCGGGGCCAGGGGACGCCCGCACAGATACGCAGTATTTT. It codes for CASSAGPGDARTDTQYF.

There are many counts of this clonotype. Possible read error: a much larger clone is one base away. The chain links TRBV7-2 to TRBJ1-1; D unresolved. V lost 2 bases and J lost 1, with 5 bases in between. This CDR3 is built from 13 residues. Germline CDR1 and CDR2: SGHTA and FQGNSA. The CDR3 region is CASSLIPNTEAFF. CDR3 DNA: TGTGCCAGCAGCTTAATCCCGAACACTGAAGCTTTCTTT.

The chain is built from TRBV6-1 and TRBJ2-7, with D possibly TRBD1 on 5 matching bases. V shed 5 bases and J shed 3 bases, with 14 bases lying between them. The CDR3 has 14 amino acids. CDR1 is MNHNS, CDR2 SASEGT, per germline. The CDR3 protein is CASSPRLGHYEQYF. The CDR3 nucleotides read TGTGCCAGCAGTCCCAGATTGGGGCACTACGAGCAGTACTTC.

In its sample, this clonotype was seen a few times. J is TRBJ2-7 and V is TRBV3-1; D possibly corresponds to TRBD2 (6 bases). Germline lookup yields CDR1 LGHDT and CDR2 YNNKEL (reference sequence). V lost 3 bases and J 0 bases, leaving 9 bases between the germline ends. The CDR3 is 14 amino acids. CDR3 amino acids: CASSQAEGSYEQYF. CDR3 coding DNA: TGTGCCAGCAGCCAGGCGGAGGGCTCCTACGAGCAGTACTTC.

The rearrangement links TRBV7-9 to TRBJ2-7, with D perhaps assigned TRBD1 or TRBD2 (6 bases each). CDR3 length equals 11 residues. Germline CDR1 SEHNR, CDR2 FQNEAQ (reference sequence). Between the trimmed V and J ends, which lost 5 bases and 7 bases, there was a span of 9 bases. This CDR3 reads CASSKGGEQYF. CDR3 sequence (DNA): TGTGCCAGCAGCAAAGGGGGGGAGCAGTACTTC.

This CDR3 is CSVEKRGRGVPLRTGELFF. The CDR3 region has the DNA TGCAGCGTTGAAAAAAGGGGGAGGGGGGTCCCGCTCCGCACCGGGGAGCTGTTTTTT. The chain joins TRBV29-1 to TRBJ2-2, with D tentatively TRBD2 (7 bases). Trimming pared 2 bases from V and 4 bases from J, leaving 26 bases between. Germline V gives CDR1 SQVTM, CDR2 ANQGSEA. The CDR3 contains 19 residues.

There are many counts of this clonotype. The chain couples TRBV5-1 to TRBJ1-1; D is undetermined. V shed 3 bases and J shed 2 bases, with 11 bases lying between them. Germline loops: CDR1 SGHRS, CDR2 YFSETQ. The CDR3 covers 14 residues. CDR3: CASSSPGDNTEAFF. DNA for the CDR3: TGCGCCAGCAGCTCTCCGGGAGATAACACTGAAGCTTTCTTT.

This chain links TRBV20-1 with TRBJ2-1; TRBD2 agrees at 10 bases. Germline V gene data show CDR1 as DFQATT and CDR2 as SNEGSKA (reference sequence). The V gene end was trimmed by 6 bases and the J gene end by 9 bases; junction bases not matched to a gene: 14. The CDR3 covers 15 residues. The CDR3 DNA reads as TGCAGTGCCGCCCCGCGAGCGGGAGGGCGAGGTGAGCAGTTCTTC. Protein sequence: CSAAPRAGGRGEQFF.

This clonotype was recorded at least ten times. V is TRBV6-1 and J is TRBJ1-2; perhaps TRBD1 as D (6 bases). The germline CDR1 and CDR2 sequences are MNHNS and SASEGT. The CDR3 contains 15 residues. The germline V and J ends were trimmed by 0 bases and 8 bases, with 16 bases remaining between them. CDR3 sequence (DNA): TGTGCCAGCAGTGAAGCCGGGCGGGGGGCGCACGGCTACACCTTC. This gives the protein CASSEAGRGAHGYTF.

The CDR3, as DNA: TGTGCCAGCAGTCAAAAGAGGACAGGGGACTATGGCTACACCTTC. Protein: CASSQKRTGDYGYTF. The V gene is TRBV6-1, the J gene TRBJ1-2; 9 bases line up with TRBD1. This CDR3 is built from 15 residues. V lost 5 bases, J lost 3 bases, and 7 bases stayed unmatched. Germline V gene lookup returns CDR1 MNHNS and CDR2 SASEGT.

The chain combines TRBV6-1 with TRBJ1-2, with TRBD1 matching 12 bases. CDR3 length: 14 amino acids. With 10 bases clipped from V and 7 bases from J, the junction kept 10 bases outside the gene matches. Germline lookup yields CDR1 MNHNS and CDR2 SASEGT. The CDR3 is CATDWGQGASGYTF. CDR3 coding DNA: TGTGCCACCGACTGGGGACAGGGGGCGAGTGGCTACACCTTC.

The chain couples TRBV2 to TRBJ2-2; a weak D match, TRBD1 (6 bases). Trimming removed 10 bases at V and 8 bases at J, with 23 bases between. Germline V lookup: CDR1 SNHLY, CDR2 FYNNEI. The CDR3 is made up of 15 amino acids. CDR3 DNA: TGTGCCACTAAAAGGGACAACTTTCTTGCGGGGGAGCTGTTTTTT. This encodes CATKRDNFLAGELFF.

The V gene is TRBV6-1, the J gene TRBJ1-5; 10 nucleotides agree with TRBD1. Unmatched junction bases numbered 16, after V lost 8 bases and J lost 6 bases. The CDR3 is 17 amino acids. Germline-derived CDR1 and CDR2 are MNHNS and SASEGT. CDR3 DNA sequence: TGTGCCAGCTTGGCAGGCGACAGGGGGCGAAAAAGTCAGCCCCAGCATTTT. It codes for CASLAGDRGRKSQPQHF.

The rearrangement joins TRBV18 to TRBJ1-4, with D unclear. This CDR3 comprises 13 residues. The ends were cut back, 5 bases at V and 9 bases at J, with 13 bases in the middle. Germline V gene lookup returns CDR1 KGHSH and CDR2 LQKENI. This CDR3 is CASSSRNNKKLFF. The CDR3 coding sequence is TGTGCCAGCTCATCCCGGAACAATAAAAAACTGTTTTTT. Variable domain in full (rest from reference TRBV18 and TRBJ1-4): NAGVMQNPRHLVRRRGQEARLRCSPMKGHSHVYWYRQLPEEGLKFMVYLQKENIIDESGMPKERFSAEFPKEGPSILRIQQVVRGDSAAYFCASSSRNNKKLFFGSGTQLSVL.

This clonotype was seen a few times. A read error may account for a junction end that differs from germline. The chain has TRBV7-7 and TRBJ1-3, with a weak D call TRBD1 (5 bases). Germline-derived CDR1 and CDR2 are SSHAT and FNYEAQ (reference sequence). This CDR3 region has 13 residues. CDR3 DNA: TGTGCTAGCAGCTCAAGGGGTAGAAACACCATATATTTT. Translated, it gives CASSSRGRNTIYF.

CDR3 DNA sequence: TGTGCCAGCAGTTTACAGGCGGCTAGCTACGAGCAGTACTTC. Translation gives CASSLQAASYEQYF. The V gene is TRBV5-4, the J gene TRBJ2-7; D may be TRBD1 (5 bases). Germline CDR1 and CDR2: SGHNT and YYREEE (reference sequence). CDR3 size: 14 residues. V gave up 5 bases and J gave up 3 bases, with 15 bases separating them.

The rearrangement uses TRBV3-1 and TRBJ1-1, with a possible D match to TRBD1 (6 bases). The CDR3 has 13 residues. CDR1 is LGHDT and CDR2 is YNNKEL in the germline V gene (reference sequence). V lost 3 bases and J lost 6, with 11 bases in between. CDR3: CASSQSYRAEAFF. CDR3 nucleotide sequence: TGTGCCAGCAGCCAGTCTTACAGGGCTGAAGCTTTCTTT.

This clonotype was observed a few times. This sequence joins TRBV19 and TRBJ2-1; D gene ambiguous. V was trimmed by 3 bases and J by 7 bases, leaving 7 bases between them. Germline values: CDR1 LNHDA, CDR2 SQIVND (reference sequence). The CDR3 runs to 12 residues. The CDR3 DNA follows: TGTGCCAGTAGTATTGGTACTAATGAGCAGTTCTTC. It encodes CASSIGTNEQFF.

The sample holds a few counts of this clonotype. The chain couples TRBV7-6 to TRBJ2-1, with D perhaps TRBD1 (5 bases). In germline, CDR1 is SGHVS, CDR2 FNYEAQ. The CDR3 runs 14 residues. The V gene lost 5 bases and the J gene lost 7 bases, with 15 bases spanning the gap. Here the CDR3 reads CASSGWGARNEQFF. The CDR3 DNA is TGTGCCAGCAGCGGTTGGGGCGCGCGGAATGAGCAGTTCTTC.

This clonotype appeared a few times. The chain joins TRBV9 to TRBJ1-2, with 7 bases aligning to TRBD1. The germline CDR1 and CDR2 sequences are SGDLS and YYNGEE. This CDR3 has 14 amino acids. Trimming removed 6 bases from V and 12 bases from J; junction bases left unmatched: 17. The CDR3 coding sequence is TGTGCCAGCAACCCCCTGGGTGGGACAGTGCGGGACACCTTC. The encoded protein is CASNPLGGTVRDTF.

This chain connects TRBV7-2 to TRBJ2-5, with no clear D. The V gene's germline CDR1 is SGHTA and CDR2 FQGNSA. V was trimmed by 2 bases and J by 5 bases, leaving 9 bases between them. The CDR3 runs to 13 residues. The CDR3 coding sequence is TGTGCCAGCAGCTTATGGGATGGGGAGACCCAGTACTTC. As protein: CASSLWDGETQYF.

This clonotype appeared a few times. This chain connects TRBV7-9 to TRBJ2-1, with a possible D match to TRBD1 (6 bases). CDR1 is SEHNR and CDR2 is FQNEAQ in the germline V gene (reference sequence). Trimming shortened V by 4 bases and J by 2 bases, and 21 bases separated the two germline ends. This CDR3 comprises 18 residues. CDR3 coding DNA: TGTGCCAGCAGCTCGCGCATTACCGCCGAGGGGGCCTACAATGAGCAGTTCTTC. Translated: CASSSRITAEGAYNEQFF.

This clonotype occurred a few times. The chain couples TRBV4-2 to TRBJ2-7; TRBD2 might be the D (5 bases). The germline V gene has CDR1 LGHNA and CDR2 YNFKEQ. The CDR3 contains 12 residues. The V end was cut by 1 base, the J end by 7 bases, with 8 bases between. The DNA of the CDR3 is TGTGCCAGCAGCCAAGTTGGAGGAGAGCAGTACTTC. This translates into CASSQVGGEQYF.

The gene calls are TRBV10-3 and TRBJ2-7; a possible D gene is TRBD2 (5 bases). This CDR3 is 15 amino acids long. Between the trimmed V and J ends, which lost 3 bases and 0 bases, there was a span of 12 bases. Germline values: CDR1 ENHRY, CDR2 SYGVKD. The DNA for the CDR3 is TGTGCCATCAGTGACCGAGCAGCGGCCTCCTACGAGCAGTACTTC. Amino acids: CAISDRAAASYEQYF.

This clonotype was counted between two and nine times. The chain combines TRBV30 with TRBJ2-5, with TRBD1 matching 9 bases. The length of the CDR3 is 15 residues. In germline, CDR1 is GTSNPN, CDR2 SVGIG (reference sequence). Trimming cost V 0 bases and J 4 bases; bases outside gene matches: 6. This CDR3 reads CAWSVTGGSGETQYF. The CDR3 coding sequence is TGTGCCTGGAGTGTAACAGGGGGCTCTGGAGAGACCCAGTACTTC.

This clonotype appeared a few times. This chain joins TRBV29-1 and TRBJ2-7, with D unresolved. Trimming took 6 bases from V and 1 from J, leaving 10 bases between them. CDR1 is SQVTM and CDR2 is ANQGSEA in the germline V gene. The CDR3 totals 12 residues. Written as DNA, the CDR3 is TGCAGCGTGGTGGACGAGTCCTACGAGCAGTACTTC. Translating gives CSVVDESYEQYF.

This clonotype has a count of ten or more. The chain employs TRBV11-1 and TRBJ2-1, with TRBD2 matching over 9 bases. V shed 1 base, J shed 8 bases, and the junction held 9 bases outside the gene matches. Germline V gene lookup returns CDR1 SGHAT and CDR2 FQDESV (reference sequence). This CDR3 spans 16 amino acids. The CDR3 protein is CASSLGALAGRYEQFF. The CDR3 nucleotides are TGTGCCAGCAGCTTAGGGGCCCTAGCGGGACGCTATGAGCAGTTCTTC. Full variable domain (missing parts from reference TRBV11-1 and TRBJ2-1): EAEVAQSPRYKITEKSQAVAFWCDPISGHATLYWYRQILGQGPELLVQFQDESVVDDSQLPKDRFSAERLKGVDSTLKIQPAELGDSAMYLCASSLGALAGRYEQFFGPGTRLTVL.